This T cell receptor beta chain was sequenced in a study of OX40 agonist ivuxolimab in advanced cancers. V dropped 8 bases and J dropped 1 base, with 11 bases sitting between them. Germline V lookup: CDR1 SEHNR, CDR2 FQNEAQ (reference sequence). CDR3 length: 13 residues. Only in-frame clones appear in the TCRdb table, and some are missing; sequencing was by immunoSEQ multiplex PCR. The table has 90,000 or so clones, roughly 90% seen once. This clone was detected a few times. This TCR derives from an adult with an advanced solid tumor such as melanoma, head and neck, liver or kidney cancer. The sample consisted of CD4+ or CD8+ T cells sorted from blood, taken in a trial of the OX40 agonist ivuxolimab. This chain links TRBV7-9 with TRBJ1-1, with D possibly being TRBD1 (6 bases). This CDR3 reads CASRQAPNTEAFF. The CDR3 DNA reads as TGTGCCAGCCGACAGGCACCGAACACTGAAGCTTTCTTT.